The 22 T cell receptor beta chains below come from one sample, sequenced in a study of siplizumab effects on memory and regulatory T cells. Assay: immunoSEQ multiplex PCR; the TCRdb copy retains only in-frame clones and omits some. The sample has approximately 92,000 clones, roughly 94% seen once. The sample comprised non-Treg CD4+ T cells sorted from blood. The receptors were gathered from a human donor in good health.

The CDR3 protein is CAWSVVRDKRSNQPQHF. The CDR3 bases are TGTGCCTGGAGTGTTGTCCGGGACAAAAGGAGCAATCAGCCCCAGCATTTT. The V and J genes are TRBV30 and TRBJ1-5; perhaps TRBD1 as D (6 bases). Per the germline V gene, CDR1 is GTSNPN and CDR2 is SVGIG (reference sequence). V was trimmed by 0 bases and J by 1 base, leaving 16 bases between them. The CDR3 contains 17 residues.

As DNA, the CDR3 is TGTGCCAGCAGCCGACGGACAGCTGACTATGGCTACACCTTC. Protein sequence: CASSRRTADYGYTF. The V and J genes are TRBV7-2 and TRBJ1-2; D might be TRBD1 (6 bases). With 5 bases removed from V and 3 bases from J, the gap between germline ends came to 13 bases. The CDR3 runs 14 residues. CDR1 SGHTA and CDR2 FQGNSA come from the germline V gene.

The CDR3 region is CASSSEYEQYF. CDR3 in DNA: TGTGCCAGCAGTTCCGAATACGAGCAGTACTTC. The chain couples TRBV2 to TRBJ2-7; D is unclear. CDR3 size: 11 residues. With 5 bases removed from V and 4 bases from J, the gap between germline ends came to 6 bases. The germline V gene encodes CDR1 SNHLY and CDR2 FYNNEI.

The chain joins TRBV5-6 to TRBJ2-1; D unclear. CDR1 and CDR2 (germline): SGHDT, YYEEEE. The CDR3 runs to 15 residues. The V end lost 4 bases, the J end lost 0 bases, and 11 bases lay between the germline ends. CDR3 sequence: CASSLRGTSYNEQFF. CDR3 DNA: TGTGCCAGCAGCCTTAGAGGTACCTCCTACAATGAGCAGTTCTTC.

This clone was observed a single time. This CDR3 reads CASNRGAGGNEQYF. In DNA, the CDR3 is TGTGCCAGCAACCGGGGAGCGGGAGGAAACGAGCAGTACTTC. The chain couples TRBV6-5 to TRBJ2-7, with TRBD2 matching over 9 bases. The germline V gene has CDR1 MNHEY and CDR2 SVGAGI. The CDR3 length is 14 residues. J was trimmed by 5 bases and V by 7 bases; bases with no gene match: 9.

V and J are TRBV27 and TRBJ2-2; TRBD2 might be the D (5 bases). The CDR3 sequence is 15 residues long. CDR1 MNHEY and CDR2 SMNVEV come from the germline V gene (reference sequence). The V end lost 3 bases, the J end lost 2 bases, and 10 bases lay between the germline ends. CDR3 in amino acids: CASSFRTLNTGELFF. CDR3 in DNA: TGTGCCAGCAGTTTCCGGACTCTCAACACCGGGGAGCTGTTTTTT.

The CDR3, as DNA: TGTGCCAGCAGTAATCGAGACGAGACTTTTGAAGCTTTCTTT. Its translation: CASSNRDETFEAFF. This rearrangement joins TRBV27 to TRBJ1-1; D ambiguous. The CDR3 spans 14 residues. Trimming cost V 5 bases and J 7 bases, with 17 bases left between them. Germline lookup yields CDR1 MNHEY and CDR2 SMNVEV (reference sequence).

About this clone itself: Other DNA variants within this sample encode the same CDR3. The J gene is TRBJ2-3, the V gene TRBV5-1; the D gene is possibly TRBD2 (6 bases). Germline-derived CDR1 and CDR2 are SGHRS and YFSETQ. This CDR3 region has 14 residues. Trimming shortened V by 4 bases and J by 5 bases, and 14 bases separated the two germline ends. In nucleotides, the CDR3 is TGCGCCAGCAGCCTCGGCGGGGTCCGAGATACGCAGTATTTT. Amino acids: CASSLGGVRDTQYF. The complete variable domain, with remaining parts taken from reference TRBV5-1 and TRBJ2-3, reads KAGVTQTPRYLIKTRGQQVTLSCSPISGHRSVSWYQQTPGQGLQFLFEYFSETQRNKGNFPGRFSGRQFSNSRSEMNVSTLELGDSALYLCASSLGGVRDTQYFGPGTRLTVL.

The genes are TRBV5-1 and TRBJ2-4, with D perhaps TRBD1 or TRBD2 (5 bases each). The CDR3 totals 18 residues. The ends were cut back, 0 bases at V and 3 bases at J, with 19 bases in the middle. Germline V gene lookup returns CDR1 SGHRS and CDR2 YFSETQ. The CDR3 bases are TGCGCCAGCAGCTTGGCCGGGGCAGGGTCGATGGGCAAAAACATTCAGTACTTC. This gives the protein CASSLAGAGSMGKNIQYF.

The CDR3 DNA is TGTGCCAGCACGAGACTAGCGGGAGGGCTGGGTGAGCAGTTCTTC. Translating it yields CASTRLAGGLGEQFF. The chain recombines TRBV27 with TRBJ2-1, with TRBD2 matching 14 bases. The CDR3 consists of 15 residues. Germline CDR1 reads MNHEY; CDR2 reads SMNVEV (reference sequence). The trim removed 7 bases at V and 9 bases at J, leaving 8 bases unmatched.

This chain uses TRBV28 with TRBJ1-1, with D hard to call. V was shortened by 2 bases and J by 1 base, with 8 bases between the two germline ends. This CDR3 contains 14 residues. CDR1 and CDR2 (germline): MDHEN, SYDVKM. The CDR3 sequence is CASSLVPPNTEAFF. Written as DNA, the CDR3 is TGTGCCAGCAGTTTAGTCCCGCCGAACACTGAAGCTTTCTTT.

The rearrangement links TRBV10-1 to TRBJ2-7; a possible D gene is TRBD1 (6 bases). The V and J ends lost 6 bases and 3 bases respectively, with 15 bases between them. Germline CDR1 is WNHNN and CDR2 is SYGVQD (reference sequence). The CDR3 covers 14 residues. The chain's CDR3 is CASSDTGFNYEQYF. The CDR3 DNA sequence: TGCGCCAGCAGCGATACAGGGTTCAACTACGAGCAGTACTTC.

The chain uses TRBV15 and TRBJ1-2, with a possible D match to TRBD1 (6 bases). Germline-derived CDR1 and CDR2 are LNHNV and YYDKDF (reference sequence). The V gene lost 5 bases and the J gene lost 7 bases, with 23 bases spanning the gap. CDR3 length: 16 amino acids. The CDR3 is CATSPLIIGQYGGYTF. The CDR3 DNA follows: TGTGCCACCAGCCCACTAATAATCGGACAGTATGGTGGCTACACCTTC.

The chain has TRBV19 and TRBJ1-1; D is perhaps TRBD1 (5 bases). The V end was cut by 6 bases, the J end by 5 bases, with 16 bases between. CDR1 and CDR2 (germline): LNHDA, SQIVND (reference sequence). CDR3 length: 14 residues. The CDR3 loop is CASSPGAGLTEAFF. Written as DNA, the CDR3 is TGTGCCAGTAGCCCCGGGGCCGGTCTGACTGAAGCTTTCTTT.

For this clone: Other DNA variants within this sample encode the same CDR3. The chain joins TRBV2 to TRBJ1-2; no definite D call. The CDR3 totals 15 residues. Germline CDR1 reads SNHLY; CDR2 reads FYNNEI. V was trimmed by 7 bases and J by 8 bases, leaving 23 bases between them. CDR3: CASKGGRISDWGYTF. In DNA, the CDR3 is TGTGCCAGCAAAGGAGGGCGTATCTCAGACTGGGGCTACACCTTC.

V and J are TRBV28 and TRBJ1-5, with D possibly matching TRBD1 (5 bases). The germline V and J ends were trimmed by 9 bases and 2 bases, with 8 bases remaining between them. Germline V gives CDR1 MDHEN, CDR2 SYDVKM. CDR3 length: 12 residues. The CDR3 is CASKQGNQPQHF. The DNA for the CDR3 is TGTGCCAGTAAACAGGGCAATCAGCCCCAGCATTTT.

For the CDR3, the DNA is TGTGCCAGCAGTTTATCAGGGGTAGATACGCAGTATTTT. Translating it yields CASSLSGVDTQYF. The chain links TRBV27 to TRBJ2-3, with D tentatively TRBD1 (5 bases). Deletions cut 0 bases from V and 5 bases from J, with 6 bases between. Per the germline V gene, CDR1 is MNHEY and CDR2 is SMNVEV (reference sequence). The CDR3 sequence is 13 residues long.

The J gene is TRBJ2-7, the V gene TRBV10-3; 7 bases match TRBD2. The CDR3 runs 15 residues. The V gene's germline CDR1 is ENHRY and CDR2 SYGVKD. V dropped 6 bases and J dropped 4; count of bases not matched to a gene: 12. Here the CDR3 DNA reads TGTGCCATCAGCGACCCGATTAGCGGGTTATACGAGCAGTACTTC. Its translation: CAISDPISGLYEQYF.

In its sample, this clone was seen once. The rearrangement joins TRBV25-1 to TRBJ2-7, with D perhaps matching TRBD1 (5 bases). Trimming took off 6 bases at V and 1 base at J, with 13 bases between the two ends. This CDR3 contains 14 residues. Germline V gene sequence: CDR1 MGHDK, CDR2 SYGVNS. The CDR3 loop is CASRGGAESYEQYF. CDR3 DNA: TGTGCCAGCAGGGGTGGGGCCGAGTCCTACGAGCAGTACTTC.

This chain connects TRBV2 to TRBJ2-3, with 10 bases matching TRBD2. The CDR3 has 15 residues. The V segment lost 1 base and the J segment 5 bases; nucleotides outside the gene matches: 3. The germline V gene has CDR1 SNHLY and CDR2 FYNNEI. Here the CDR3 DNA reads TGTGCCAGCAGTGAAGATGGGACTAGCGTAGATACGCAGTATTTT. Translating it yields CASSEDGTSVDTQYF.

The table lists this clone with a count of one. The V call is TRBV6-6, the J call TRBJ2-2; unclear D gene. There are 12 residues in the CDR3. The germline V gene has CDR1 MNHNY and CDR2 SVGAGI (reference sequence). V was trimmed by 7 bases and J by 4 bases, leaving 7 bases between them. This chain's CDR3 is CASKVRTGELFF. The DNA of the CDR3 is TGTGCCAGCAAAGTTCGCACCGGGGAGCTGTTTTTT.

V is TRBV28 and J is TRBJ1-1; D gene unclear. V was clipped by 8 bases and J by 1 base, with 14 bases between them. Germline lookup yields CDR1 MDHEN and CDR2 SYDVKM. The CDR3 runs 14 residues. CDR3 in DNA: TGTGCCAGCCTTAAGGGAGGAGGGAACACTGAAGCTTTCTTT. Encoded protein: CASLKGGGNTEAFF.